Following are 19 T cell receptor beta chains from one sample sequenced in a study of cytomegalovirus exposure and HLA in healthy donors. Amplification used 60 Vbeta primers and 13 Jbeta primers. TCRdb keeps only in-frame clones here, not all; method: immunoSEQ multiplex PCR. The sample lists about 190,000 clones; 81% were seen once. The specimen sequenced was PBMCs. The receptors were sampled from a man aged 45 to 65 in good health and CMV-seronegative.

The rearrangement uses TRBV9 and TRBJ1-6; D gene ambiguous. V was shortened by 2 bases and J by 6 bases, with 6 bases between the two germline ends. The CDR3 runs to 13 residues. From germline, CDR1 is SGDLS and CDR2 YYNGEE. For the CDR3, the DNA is TGTGCCAGCAGCGTGCGTATTAATTCACCCCTCCACTTT. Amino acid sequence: CASSVRINSPLHF. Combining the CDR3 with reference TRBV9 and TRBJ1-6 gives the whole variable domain DSGVTQTPKHLITATGQRVTLRCSPRSGDLSVYWYQQSLDQGLQFLIQYYNGEERAKGNILERFSAQQFPDLHSELNLSSLELGDSALYFCASSVRINSPLHFGNGTRLTVT.

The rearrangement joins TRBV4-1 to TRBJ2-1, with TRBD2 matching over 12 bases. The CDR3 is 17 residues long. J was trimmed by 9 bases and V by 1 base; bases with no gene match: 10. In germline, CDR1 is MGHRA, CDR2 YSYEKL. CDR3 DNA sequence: TGCGCCAGCAGCCAAGGAAGGCTAGCGGGGGGGCCGGGTGAGCAGTTCTTC. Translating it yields CASSQGRLAGGPGEQFF.

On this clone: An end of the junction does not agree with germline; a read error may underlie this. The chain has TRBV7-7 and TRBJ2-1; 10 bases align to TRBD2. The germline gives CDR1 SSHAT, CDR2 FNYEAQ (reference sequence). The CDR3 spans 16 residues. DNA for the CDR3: TGTGCTAGCAGCTTGAGTCTAGCGGGGGCTGGTAATGAGCAGTTCTTC. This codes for CASSLSLAGAGNEQFF.

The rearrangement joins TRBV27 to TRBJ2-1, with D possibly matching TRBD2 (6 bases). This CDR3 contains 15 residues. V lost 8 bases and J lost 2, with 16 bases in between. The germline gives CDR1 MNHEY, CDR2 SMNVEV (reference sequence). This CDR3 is CASAIAVSTYNEQFF. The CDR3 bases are TGTGCCAGCGCAATAGCGGTGTCGACCTACAATGAGCAGTTCTTC.

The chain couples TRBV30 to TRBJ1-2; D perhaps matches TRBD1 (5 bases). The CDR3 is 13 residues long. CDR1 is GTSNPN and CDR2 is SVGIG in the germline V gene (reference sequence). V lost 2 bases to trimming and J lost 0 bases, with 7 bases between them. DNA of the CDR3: TGTGCCTGGAGTCAGGGATCTAACTATGGCTACACCTTC. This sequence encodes CAWSQGSNYGYTF.

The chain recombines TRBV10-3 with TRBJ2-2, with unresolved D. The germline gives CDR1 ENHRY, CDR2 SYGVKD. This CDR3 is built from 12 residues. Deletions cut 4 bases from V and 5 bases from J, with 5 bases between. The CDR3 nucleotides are TGTGCCATCAGTGTCAATACCGGGGAGCTGTTTTTT. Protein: CAISVNTGELFF.

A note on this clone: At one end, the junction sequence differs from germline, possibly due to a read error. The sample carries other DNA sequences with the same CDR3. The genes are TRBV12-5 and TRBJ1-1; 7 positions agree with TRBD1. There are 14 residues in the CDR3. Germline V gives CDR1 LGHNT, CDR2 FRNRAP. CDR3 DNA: TGCGCTAGTGGTCCACAGGGGCTAAGGACTGAAGCTTTCTTT. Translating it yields CASGPQGLRTEAFF.

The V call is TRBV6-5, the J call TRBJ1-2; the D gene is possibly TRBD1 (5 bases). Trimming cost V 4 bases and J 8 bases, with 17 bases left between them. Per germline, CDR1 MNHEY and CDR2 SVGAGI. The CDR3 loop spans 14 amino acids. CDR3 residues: CASSFTSGPDGYTF. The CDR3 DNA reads TGTGCCAGCAGTTTCACCTCAGGGCCAGACGGCTACACCTTC.

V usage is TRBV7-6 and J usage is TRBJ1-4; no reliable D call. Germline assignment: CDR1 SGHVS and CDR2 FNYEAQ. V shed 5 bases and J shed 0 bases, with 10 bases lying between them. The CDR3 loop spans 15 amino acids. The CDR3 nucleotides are TGTGCCAGCAGCCCTGGCCGTGCAACTAATGAAAAACTGTTTTTT. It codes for CASSPGRATNEKLFF.

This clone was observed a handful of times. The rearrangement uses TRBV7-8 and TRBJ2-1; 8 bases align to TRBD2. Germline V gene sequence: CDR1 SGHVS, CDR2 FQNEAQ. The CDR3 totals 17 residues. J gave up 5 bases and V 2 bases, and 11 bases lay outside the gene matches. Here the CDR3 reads CASSLTPPGGGHNEQFF. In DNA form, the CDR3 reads TGTGCCAGCAGCTTAACCCCCCCCGGGGGGGGCCACAATGAGCAGTTCTTC. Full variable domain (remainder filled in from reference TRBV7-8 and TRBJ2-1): GAGVSQSPRYKVAKRGQDVALRCDPISGHVSLFWYQQALGQGPEFLTYFQNEAQLDKSGLPSDRFFAERPEGSVSTLKIQRTQQEDSAVYLCASSLTPPGGGHNEQFFGPGTRLTVL.

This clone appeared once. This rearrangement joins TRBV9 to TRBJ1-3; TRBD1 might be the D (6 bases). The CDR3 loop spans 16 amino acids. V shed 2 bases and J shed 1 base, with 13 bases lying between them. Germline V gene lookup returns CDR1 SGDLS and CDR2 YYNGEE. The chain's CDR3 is CASSVDVGASGNTIYF. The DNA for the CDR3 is TGTGCCAGCAGCGTCGACGTGGGGGCTTCTGGAAACACCATATATTTT.

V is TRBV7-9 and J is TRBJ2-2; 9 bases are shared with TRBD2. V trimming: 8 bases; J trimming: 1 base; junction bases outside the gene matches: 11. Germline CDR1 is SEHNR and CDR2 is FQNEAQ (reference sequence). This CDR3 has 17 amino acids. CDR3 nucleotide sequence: TGTGCCAGCCGGAGGGCTCGCGGGGGGGAGAACACCGGGGAGCTGTTTTTT. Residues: CASRRARGGENTGELFF.

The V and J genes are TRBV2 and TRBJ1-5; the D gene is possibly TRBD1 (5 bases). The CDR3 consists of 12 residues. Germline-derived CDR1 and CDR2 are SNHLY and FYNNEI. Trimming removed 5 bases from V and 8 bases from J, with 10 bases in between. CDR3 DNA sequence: TGTGCCAGCAGTAATGGGGCGAAGCCCCAGCATTTT. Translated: CASSNGAKPQHF.

This chain's CDR3 is CASSSGTATGNTIYF. The CDR3 region has the DNA TGTGCCAGCAGCTCGGGGACAGCCACTGGAAACACCATATATTTT. The rearrangement uses TRBV7-9 and TRBJ1-3; 7 nucleotides line up with TRBD1. This CDR3 has 15 amino acids. The trim removed 4 bases at V and 2 bases at J, leaving 5 bases unmatched. Germline CDR1 and CDR2: SEHNR and FQNEAQ (reference sequence).

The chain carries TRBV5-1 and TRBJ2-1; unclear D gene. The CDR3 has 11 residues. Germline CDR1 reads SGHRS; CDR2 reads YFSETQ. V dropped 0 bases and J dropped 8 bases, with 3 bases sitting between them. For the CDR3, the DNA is TGCGCCAGCAGCTTGGCGTATGAGCAGTTCTTC. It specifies CASSLAYEQFF.

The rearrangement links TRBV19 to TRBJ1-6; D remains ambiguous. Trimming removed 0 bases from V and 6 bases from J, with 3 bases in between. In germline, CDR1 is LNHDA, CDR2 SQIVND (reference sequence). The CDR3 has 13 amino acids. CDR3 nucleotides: TGTGCCAGTAGTATAGACCTTAATTCACCCCTCCACTTT. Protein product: CASSIDLNSPLHF.

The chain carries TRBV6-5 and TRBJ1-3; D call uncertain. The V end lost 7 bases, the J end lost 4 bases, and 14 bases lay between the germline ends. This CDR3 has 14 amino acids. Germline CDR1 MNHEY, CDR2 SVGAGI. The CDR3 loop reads CASITGEKGNTIYF. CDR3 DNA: TGTGCCAGCATTACGGGAGAGAAAGGAAACACCATATATTTT.

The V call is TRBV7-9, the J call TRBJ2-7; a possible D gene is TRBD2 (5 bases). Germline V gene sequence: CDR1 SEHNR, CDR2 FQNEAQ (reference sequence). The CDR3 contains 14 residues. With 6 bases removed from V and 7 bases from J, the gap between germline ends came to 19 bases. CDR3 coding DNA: TGTGCCAGCAGAGAACTAGGTCCTACGGGGGAGCAGTACTTC. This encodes CASRELGPTGEQYF.

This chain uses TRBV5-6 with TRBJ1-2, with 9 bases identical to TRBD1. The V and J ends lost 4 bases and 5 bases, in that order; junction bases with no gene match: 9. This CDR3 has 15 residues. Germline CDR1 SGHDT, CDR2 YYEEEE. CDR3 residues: CASSPGTGMGYGYTF. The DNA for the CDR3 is TGTGCCAGCAGCCCCGGGACAGGGATGGGGTATGGCTACACCTTC.